The next 8 T cell receptor beta chains were all read from a single sample in a study of blood T cell repertoires in COVID-19. The table came from immunoSEQ multiplex PCR; TCRdb's copy has only in-frame clones and leaves some out. The sample has roughly 240,000 clones, approximately 86% seen once; the top ten hold roughly 1.6%. The sequencing input was peripheral blood. Every receptor here comes from a woman aged 55-69 years who had recovered from COVID-19.

This clone was observed a few times. The chain carries TRBV12-3 or TRBV12-4 and TRBJ2-1; no definite D call. There are 12 residues in the CDR3. V lost 5 bases and J 4 bases, leaving 6 bases between the germline ends. The CDR3 coding sequence is TGTGCCAGCAGTCGAGGATACAATGAGCAGTTCTTC. It yields the protein CASSRGYNEQFF.

This rearrangement joins TRBV5-1 to TRBJ2-7, with 10 bases lining up with TRBD1. The V gene's germline CDR1 is SGHRS and CDR2 YFSETQ. This CDR3 is 16 amino acids long. Trimming removed 0 bases from V and 6 bases from J; junction bases left unmatched: 9. CDR3 DNA sequence: TGCGCCAGCAGCTTGGTAGTAGGGACAGGGGTGGGCGAGCAGTACTTC. Protein sequence: CASSLVVGTGVGEQYF.

This clone was picked up a small number of times. The chain joins TRBV5-1 to TRBJ2-5, with D tentatively TRBD1 (6 bases). CDR3 size: 13 residues. Germline CDR1 SGHRS, CDR2 YFSETQ. The ends were cut back, 0 bases at V and 5 bases at J, with 8 bases in the middle. This CDR3 is CASSLVGAETQYF. CDR3 in DNA: TGCGCCAGCAGCTTGGTGGGGGCTGAGACCCAGTACTTC.

This clone has only one observation. The gene calls are TRBV5-6 and TRBJ1-1; D not certain. V lost 1 base, J lost 1 base, and 14 bases lay in between. The germline V gene has CDR1 SGHDT and CDR2 YYEEEE. The CDR3 runs 16 residues. CDR3 residues: CASSLLLVGENTEAFF. The CDR3 region has the DNA TGTGCCAGCAGCTTGTTACTCGTGGGCGAGAACACTGAAGCTTTCTTT.

V gene TRBV28 combines with J gene TRBJ1-3; 9 bases map to TRBD1. Germline V CDR1 and CDR2: MDHEN, SYDVKM. The CDR3 covers 16 residues. The V and J ends lost 5 bases and 4 bases, in that order; junction bases with no gene match: 9. CDR3 in DNA: TGTGCCAGCAGTCCTCCCGGGACAGGGTACGGAAACACCATATATTTT. Translation: CASSPPGTGYGNTIYF. Combining the CDR3 with reference TRBV28 and TRBJ1-3 gives the whole variable domain DVKVTQSSRYLVKRTGEKVFLECVQDMDHENMFWYRQDPGLGLRLIYFSYDVKMKEKGDIPEGYSVSREKKERFSLILESASTNQTSMYLCASSPPGTGYGNTIYFGEGSWLTVV.

The rearrangement links TRBV6-1 to TRBJ2-7, with TRBD1 identical over 7 bases. Germline CDR1 is MNHNS and CDR2 is SASEGT. Trimming cost V 1 base and J 3 bases; bases outside gene matches: 3. The CDR3 contains 14 residues. CDR3 DNA: TGTGCCAGCAGTGAAGAGGGGACAGTCTACGAGCAGTACTTC. As protein: CASSEEGTVYEQYF.

This clone was picked up one time. This sequence joins TRBV5-4 and TRBJ1-2; D possibly corresponds to TRBD1 (5 bases). The CDR3 extends over 15 amino acids. The V gene's germline CDR1 is SGHNT and CDR2 YYREEE (reference sequence). Trimming removed 0 bases from V and 1 base from J, with 10 bases in between. CDR3 nucleotide sequence: TGTGCCAGCAGCTTGGGGCAGGGACTTAACTATGGCTACACCTTC. Its translation is CASSLGQGLNYGYTF. Using reference TRBV5-4 and TRBJ1-2 for the parts outside the CDR3, the full variable domain is ETGVTQSPTHLIKTRGQQVTLRCSSQSGHNTVSWYQQALGQGPQFIFQYYREEENGRGNFPPRFSGLQFPNYSSELNVNALELDDSALYLCASSLGQGLNYGYTFGSGTRLTVV.

The gene calls are TRBV6-6 and TRBJ2-7; perhaps TRBD1 as D (6 bases). The CDR3 sequence is 13 residues long. Trimming left V 6 bases short and J 1 base short, with 10 bases between. The germline gives CDR1 MNHNY, CDR2 SVGAGI (reference sequence). The CDR3 region is CASRTTGSYEQYF. The CDR3 nucleotides read TGTGCCAGCAGAACTACAGGGTCCTACGAGCAGTACTTC.